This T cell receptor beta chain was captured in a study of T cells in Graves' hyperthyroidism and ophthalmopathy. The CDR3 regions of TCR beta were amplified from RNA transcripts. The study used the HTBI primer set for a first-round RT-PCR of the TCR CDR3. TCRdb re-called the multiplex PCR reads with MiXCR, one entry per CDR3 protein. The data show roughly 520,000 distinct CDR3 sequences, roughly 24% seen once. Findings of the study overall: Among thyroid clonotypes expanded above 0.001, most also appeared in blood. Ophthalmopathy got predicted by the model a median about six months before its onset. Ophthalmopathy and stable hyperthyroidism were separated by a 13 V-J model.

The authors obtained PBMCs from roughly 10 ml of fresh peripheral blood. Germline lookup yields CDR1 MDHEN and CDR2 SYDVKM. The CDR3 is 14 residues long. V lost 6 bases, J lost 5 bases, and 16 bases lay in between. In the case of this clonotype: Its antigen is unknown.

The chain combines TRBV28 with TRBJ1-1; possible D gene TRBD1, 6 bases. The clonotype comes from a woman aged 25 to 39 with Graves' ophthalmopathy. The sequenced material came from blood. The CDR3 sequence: CASRENRVTTEAFF. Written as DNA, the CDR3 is TGTGCCAGCAGAGAAAACAGGGTGACGACTGAAGCTTTCTTT. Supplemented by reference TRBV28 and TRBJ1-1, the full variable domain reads DVKVTQSSRYLVKRTGEKVFLECVQDMDHENMFWYRQDPGLGLRLIYFSYDVKMKEKGDIPEGYSVSREKKERFSLILESASTNQTSMYLCASRENRVTTEAFFGQGTRLTVV.